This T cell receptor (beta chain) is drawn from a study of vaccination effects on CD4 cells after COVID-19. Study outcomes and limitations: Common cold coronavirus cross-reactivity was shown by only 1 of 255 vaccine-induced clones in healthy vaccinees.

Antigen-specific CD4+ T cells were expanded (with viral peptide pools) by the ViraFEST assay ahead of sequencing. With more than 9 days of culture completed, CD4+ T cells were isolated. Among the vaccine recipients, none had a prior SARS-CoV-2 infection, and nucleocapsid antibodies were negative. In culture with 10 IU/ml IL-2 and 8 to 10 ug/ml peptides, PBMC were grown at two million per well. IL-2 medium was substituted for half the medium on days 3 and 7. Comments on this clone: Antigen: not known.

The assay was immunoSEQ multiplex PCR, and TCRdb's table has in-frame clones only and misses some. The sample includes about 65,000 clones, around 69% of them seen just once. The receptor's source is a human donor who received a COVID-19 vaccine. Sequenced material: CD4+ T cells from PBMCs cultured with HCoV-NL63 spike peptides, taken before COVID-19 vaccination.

The CDR3 region is CASSLGQGAYNEQFF. DNA of the CDR3: TGTGCCAGCAGCTTGGGACAGGGAGCCTACAATGAGCAGTTCTTC. The chain uses TRBV5-4 and TRBJ2-1; 7 bases are a match to TRBD1. The CDR3 extends over 15 amino acids. CDR1 and CDR2 from the germline V gene are SGHNT and YYREEE (reference sequence). The V and J ends lost 0 bases and 2 bases, in that order; junction bases with no gene match: 2.